This is a list of T cell receptor beta chains from one sample in a study of cytomegalovirus exposure and HLA in healthy donors. Assay: immunoSEQ multiplex PCR; the TCRdb copy retains only in-frame clones and omits some. Among around 250,000 clones, approximately 81% were seen once, and the ten largest hold approximately 8.4%. Sequenced input: PBMCs. These receptors were collected from a woman aged 60 to 75 in good health and CMV-seropositive. Each CDR3 is given with its conserved first and last residue. Fields, in order: J gene, clone size, V gene, D gene, CDR3 protein, CDR3 DNA. The D gene is left open where the match is weak. The size of a clone is reported for some rows only, either as once, few or many, or as a class for expanded clones.

TRBJ2-1 NA TRBV5-4 TRBD1 CASSLPGQGAGEQFF TGTGCCAGCAGCTTACCGGGACAGGGGGCAGGTGAGCAGTTCTTC
TRBJ1-3 NA TRBV5-4 NA CASSFEEGDHTIYF TGTGCCAGCAGCTTTGAAGAGGGGGACCACACCATATATTTT
TRBJ2-5 NA TRBV7-9 NA CASSLSWRDETQYF TGTGCCAGCAGCTTATCCTGGAGGGACGAGACCCAGTACTTC
TRBJ2-5 NA TRBV6-6 TRBD1 CASSPRDRAGETQYF TGTGCCAGCAGCCCCCGGGACAGGGCTGGTGAGACCCAGTACTTC
TRBJ1-1 NA TRBV7-9 NA CASSLDITGTEAFF TGTGCCAGCAGTTTAGACATCACGGGCACTGAAGCTTTCTTT
TRBJ2-3 NA TRBV12-5 NA CASGLIVGTSNVDTQYF TGTGCTAGTGGTTTGATTGTCGGGACTTCGAATGTAGATACGCAGTATTTT
TRBJ2-3 NA TRBV5-4 TRBD2 CASSLDGLAGSTDTQYF TGTGCCAGCAGCTTGGATGGACTAGCGGGTTCGACAGATACGCAGTATTTT
TRBJ2-1 NA TRBV18 NA CASSPGIAYNEQFF TGTGCCAGCTCACCAGGCATCGCCTACAATGAGCAGTTCTTC
TRBJ2-3 NA TRBV6-6 TRBD1 CASTRNRGGTDTQYF TGTGCCAGCACCCGGAACAGGGGCGGCACAGATACGCAGTATTTT
TRBJ2-5 once TRBV7-2 TRBD1 CASSPYWGTVPQETQYF TGTGCCAGCAGCCCCTACTGGGGGACAGTGCCCCAAGAGACCCAGTACTTC
TRBJ1-4 NA TRBV4-1 NA CASSGEGRINEKLFF TGCGCCAGCAGCGGGGAGGGTCGGATTAATGAAAAACTGTTTTTT